The clone carrying this T cell receptor beta chain was recorded only once. What it binds is not known. At one end, the junction sequence differs from germline, possibly due to a read error. The data are from a study of tumor-infiltrating lymphocytes in primary liver carcinoma. Study details: Surgical resection served as treatment for the primary liver carcinoma of these patients. Sequencing of the samples generated roughly 3.5 to 7.13 million productive TCRbeta reads, with similar yields across tissue types. General observations from the study: Less overlap was seen in tumor-adjacent and tumor-blood pairs than in tumor region pairs.

The length of the CDR3 is 17 residues. Germline V lookup: CDR1 SGHAT, CDR2 FQNNGV. Making TCR beta cDNA involved approximately 530 ng total RNA and a constant-region primer. Sequencing libraries for TCR beta derived from three nested multiplex PCR rounds that used slightly modified ARM-PCR. With TRBV1-TRBV30 forward primers and a C-beta reverse primer, the first two PCR rounds were run for approximately 10 cycles each. Each CDR3 protein gets one entry after TCRdb re-called the multiplex PCR reads with MiXCR. Here the sample spans approximately 320,000 distinct CDR3 sequences, more than 55% being singletons. Researchers drew blood RNA from unsorted whole blood and extracted germline DNA as well. Patients were treatment-naive with chronic HBV infection.

The receptor comes from a young woman with primary liver carcinoma and hepatitis B virus infection. Sequences were obtained from peripheral blood. V and J are TRBV11-2 and TRBJ2-5; TRBD2 matches 7 bases. CDR3 sequence reads: CTSSPAAQLAFQETQYF. Here the CDR3 DNA reads TGTACCAGCAGCCCTGCCGCCCAACTAGCGTTCCAAGAGACCCAGTACTTC.